This T cell receptor beta chain stems from a study of CD8 T cells in ankylosing spondylitis listed by TCRdb under 2017. About the full investigation: The study set out to find disease-linked TCR variants by profiling T cell receptor beta repertoires in ankylosing spondylitis patients and healthy donors. The full study cohort comprised around 25 ankylosing spondylitis patients and about 110 healthy donors. Peripheral blood was sampled, and synovial fluid was also collected from ankylosing spondylitis patients.

Ten or more counts support this clonotype. No antigen is known for it. No much larger clonotype is one base removed from it; base qualities were not supplied. Paper-wide results and their limitations: A TCR beta motif of several highly homologous amino acid variants appeared characteristic of blood from ankylosing spondylitis patients. The disease-linked clones had a CD8+ phenotype and were found at relatively low frequencies in peripheral blood. Significant enrichment of the disease-linked clones was reported in matched synovial fluid samples from ankylosing spondylitis patients. Some motif variants had previously been reported in the synovial fluid and blood of reactive arthritis patients, which suggests shared mechanisms of disease initiation.

Sequencing took place on an Illumina HiSeq 2500. Quantitative 5'-RACE with molecular barcodes was used to prepare TCR beta libraries. From the authors' description of their analysis: Disease-linked TCR variants were identified with a new computational method built on a probabilistic model of VDJ rearrangement. Starting from the raw public reads, TCRdb applied fastp trimming at Q25, assembled clones with MiXCR and retained in-frame beta chains. Every entry covers one CDR3 protein and lists the most common genes and DNA from its rows. TCRdb's processing, not the authors', yielded these V and J calls. This sample is represented by roughly 100,000 distinct CDR3 sequences; about 8.3% of them were singletons. The ten largest clones capture around a tenth of the sample. After removal of 5 bases from V and 7 bases from J, the junction retains 7 bases not matched to a gene. CDR1 and CDR2 are drawn from the germline V gene: SGHAT, FQNNGV. From the cysteine through the phenylalanine, the CDR3 covers 14 amino acids. CDR3 DNA is the only sequence kept; it has 42 bases, read in frame from the first base.

This TCR derives from a male donor with ankylosing spondylitis or in good health (not recorded which). Sequencing was carried out using blood, either unsorted or a sorted T cell fraction (not recorded which). The chain links TRBV11-2 with TRBJ1-1; TRBD1 lines up with 10 middle nucleotides. The CDR3 protein is CASSTLDRGHEAFF. The DNA sequence reads TGTGCCAGCAGCACCCTCGACAGGGGGCATGAAGCTTTCTTT.